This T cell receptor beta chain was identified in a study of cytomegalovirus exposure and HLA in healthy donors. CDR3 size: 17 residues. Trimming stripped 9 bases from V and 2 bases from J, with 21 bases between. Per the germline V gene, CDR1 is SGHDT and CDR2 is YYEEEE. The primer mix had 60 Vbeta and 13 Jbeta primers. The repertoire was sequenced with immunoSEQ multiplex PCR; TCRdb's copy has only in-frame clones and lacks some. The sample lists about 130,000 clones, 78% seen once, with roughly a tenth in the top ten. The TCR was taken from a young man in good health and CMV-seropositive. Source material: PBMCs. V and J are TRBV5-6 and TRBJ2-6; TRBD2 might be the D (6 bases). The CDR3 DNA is TGTGCCACCTCGCCCGGGACTGGACGGACTGGGGCCAACGTCCTGACTTTC. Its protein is CATSPGTGRTGANVLTF.